This entry is about one T cell receptor beta chain. Its target is unknown. There are 14 residues in the CDR3. CDR1 is SNHLY and CDR2 is FYNNEI in the germline V gene. Deletions cut 7 bases from V and 3 bases from J, with 13 bases between. The sample is drawn from a study of a mutant IDH1 vaccine in newly diagnosed glioma. About the research overall: Patients got radiotherapy, temozolomide, or both beforehand, and most got both.

The time point is: week 23, last vaccination. A single vaccine dose contained 300 ug of mutant IDH1 20-mer peptide, and topical imiquimod was used with it. Only in-frame clones appear in the TCRdb table, and some are missing; sequencing was by immunoSEQ multiplex PCR. The table has some 70,000 clones, approximately 84% seen once. The material sequenced was PBMCs, taken from a glioma patient whose treatment included an IDH1 peptide vaccine. The rearrangement joins TRBV2 to TRBJ1-3; possible D gene TRBD1, 6 bases. The source is a man younger than 30 with glioma. This CDR3 is CASNRGTVGNTIYF. CDR3 bases: TGTGCCAGCAATAGGGGGACGGTTGGAAACACCATATATTTT.